This T cell receptor (beta chain) was identified in a study of OX40 agonist ivuxolimab in advanced cancers. Whole-study context: Patients received the agonistic anti-OX40 (CD134) antibody ivuxolimab. The group had a mean age of 60 years, ranged from 23 to 79, and was 82.7% male. Whole-study findings and limits: Expanded clones were, on average, more numerous in CD8+ T cells than in CD4+. The authors also found low normalized T-cell clonal expansion in some nonresponders.

The table came from immunoSEQ multiplex PCR; TCRdb's copy has only in-frame clones and leaves some out. Here the sample spans under 85,000 clones, about 81% being singletons. As to this clone: What it recognizes is unknown.

The CDR3 extends over 16 amino acids. The germline V gene has CDR1 SGHTA and CDR2 FQGNSA. V was pared by 1 base and J by 10 bases, with 5 bases of the junction left unmatched. This TCR was recovered from an adult with an advanced solid tumor such as melanoma, head and neck, liver or kidney cancer. The sample was CD4+ or CD8+ T cells sorted from blood, taken in a trial of the OX40 agonist ivuxolimab. V usage is TRBV7-2 and J usage is TRBJ2-1; 15 bases are shared with TRBD2. The CDR3 nucleotides read TGTGCCAGCAGCTTAGGGGGACTAGCGGGAGGATTGGAGCAGTTCTTC. Amino acid sequence: CASSLGGLAGGLEQFF.